Listed below are T cell receptor beta chains from one sample, sequenced in a study of early T cells in non-severe SARS-CoV-2 infection. One entry per CDR3 protein, called by TCRdb with MiXCR from the 5' RACE reads. The sample lists more than 45,000 distinct CDR3 sequences; 9.5% to 15% were seen once. The specimen sequenced was whole blood. The receptors originated from an adult who was a healthcare worker with PCR-confirmed SARS-CoV-2 infection or an uninfected control (not recorded which). The conserved cysteine and the conserved F or W are not part of the CDR3 here.

j_call v_call cdr3_aa
TRBJ1-1 TRBV28 ASSLLGFTEAF
TRBJ1-4 TRBV7-8 ASSQGDVNEKLF
TRBJ2-1 TRBV7-8 ASRPLGGMAYNEQF
TRBJ2-2 TRBV7-8 ASSLVGRRTGELF
TRBJ2-7 TRBV5-1 ASSLATGSHYEQY
TRBJ2-1 TRBV28 ASSWTGGYNEQF
TRBJ2-7 TRBV3-1 ASAAGGEQY
TRBJ2-2 TRBV11-3 ASSLGVSGELF
TRBJ2-6 TRBV29-1 SVGSSSGANVLT
TRBJ2-7 TRBV27 ASSSPRTNYEQY
TRBJ2-3 TRBV2 ASSEASGSGTDTQY
TRBJ2-1 TRBV11-2 ATRAGGPYNEQF
TRBJ2-7 TRBV7-6 ASSFQRGEQY
TRBJ2-1 TRBV7-9 ASSSSWNEQF
TRBJ1-1 TRBV5-1 ASSLGPEGTEAF
TRBJ2-7 TRBV29-1 SVAGLRATDRYEQY
TRBJ1-6 TRBV5-4 ASSSYPQGKNPPLH
TRBJ2-1 TRBV7-2 ASSLGGLAGYNEQF
TRBJ2-1 TRBV7-9 ASSLPYVGEQF
TRBJ2-5 TRBV7-6 ASSLVGGSLETQY
TRBJ2-3 TRBV3-1 ASSQEAGTDTQY
TRBJ1-6 TRBV20-1 SAHTGGGFSNSPLH
TRBJ2-4 TRBV28 ASSFPGATNIQY
TRBJ1-6 TRBV28 ASSLYNSPLH
TRBJ1-1 TRBV12-3/TRBV12-4 ASSEVLNTEAF
TRBJ2-1 TRBV5-1 ASRFGGPLPYNEQF
TRBJ2-7 TRBV28 AVRGSYEQY
TRBJ2-7 TRBV7-2 ASSLDRTTYEQY
TRBJ1-6 TRBV11-3 ASSLDLSSPLH
TRBJ2-1 TRBV7-9 ASSRLAGEQF
TRBJ2-3 TRBV5-1 ASSLGTSTDTQY
TRBJ1-2 TRBV12-3/TRBV12-4 ASRRGGGAHGYT
TRBJ2-3 TRBV30 AWSGGLADTQY
TRBJ1-2 TRBV7-9 ASSEGQFVPYGYT
TRBJ2-5 TRBV3-1 ASSPLRGSGRIRTETQY
TRBJ2-7 TRBV10-2 ASKAGKTYEQY
TRBJ2-7 TRBV20-1 SARSQVLYEQY
TRBJ1-4 TRBV10-1 ASSDREEGKLF
TRBJ1-6 TRBV6-1 ASSEWGNDNSPLH
TRBJ1-1 TRBV5-1 ASSTNPVGLNTEAF
TRBJ2-3 TRBV29-1 SVDRASGTTDTQY
TRBJ1-3 TRBV6-1 ASSEAGRISGNTIY
TRBJ2-1 TRBV27 STWQGDEQF
TRBJ1-1 TRBV7-2 ACTSRGFYAEAF
TRBJ1-1 TRBV4-1 ASSWGAEAF
TRBJ1-2 TRBV18 ASSPRGRGEGYT
TRBJ1-1 TRBV29-1 SATTGTEAF
TRBJ1-3 TRBV25-1 ASKGTGGRKY
TRBJ2-1 TRBV2 ASSVGREGDNEQF
TRBJ2-7 TRBV28 ASSSLYRADQY
TRBJ1-2 TRBV29-1 SVHRGFTNYGYT
TRBJ2-7 TRBV6-6 ASSYGAGFSSYEQY
TRBJ2-5 TRBV6-5 ASSRDLKGETQY
TRBJ1-1 TRBV20-1 GARGGGARTEAF
TRBJ2-3 TRBV29-1 SVEERRGEDTQY
TRBJ2-7 TRBV28 ASSFETSIYEQY
TRBJ1-6 TRBV7-9 ASSSAAGARSLH
TRBJ2-1 TRBV12-3/TRBV12-4 ASSSAGGIHNEQF
TRBJ2-1 TRBV2 ALTGGRDNEQF
TRBJ2-2 TRBV2 ASRPGTIANTGELF